These 26 T cell receptor beta chains came from one sample sequenced in a study of cytomegalovirus exposure and HLA in healthy donors. Vbeta (60) and Jbeta (13) primers were used in the PCR. Libraries were prepared by immunoSEQ multiplex PCR; TCRdb keeps only in-frame clonotypes and omits some of them. The table includes 180,000 or so clones, approximately 67% detected once. The specimen sequenced was PBMCs. The receptors originated from a man aged 40-49 years in good health and CMV-seronegative.

This clone was counted between two and nine times. V usage is TRBV30 and J usage is TRBJ2-5; D is perhaps TRBD2 (7 bases). V gave up 0 bases and J gave up 5 bases, with 16 bases separating them. The CDR3 runs to 15 residues. The germline V gene encodes CDR1 GTSNPN and CDR2 SVGIG (reference sequence). The CDR3 sequence: CAWSVVGGRMETQYF. In DNA form, the CDR3 reads TGTGCCTGGAGTGTAGTCGGGGGGCGCATGGAGACCCAGTACTTC.

J is TRBJ2-1 and V is TRBV7-9, with TRBD2 matching 9 bases. The CDR3 is 14 amino acids. Per germline, CDR1 SEHNR and CDR2 FQNEAQ (reference sequence). Trimming at V came to 3 bases and at J to 7 bases, leaving 4 bases not matched to a gene. The CDR3, as DNA: TGTGCCAGCAGCTTTAGCGGGAGAGGGAATGAGCAGTTCTTC. As protein: CASSFSGRGNEQFF.

The chain has TRBV6-4 and TRBJ2-1, with 11 positions matching TRBD2. The CDR3 has 15 residues. CDR1 is MRHNA, CDR2 SNTAGT, per germline. With 2 bases clipped from V and 7 bases from J, the junction kept 4 bases outside the gene matches. In nucleotides, the CDR3 is TGTGCCAGCAGTGACGAGGCTAGCGGGAGGAATGAGCAGTTCTTC. Amino acid sequence: CASSDEASGRNEQFF.

The rearrangement uses TRBV2 and TRBJ2-7; D not resolved. Germline CDR1 is SNHLY and CDR2 is FYNNEI. The V and J ends lost 6 bases and 5 bases respectively, with 11 bases between them. This CDR3 is 12 amino acids long. For the CDR3, the DNA is TGTGCCAGCAGGCAGGCCCCCCACGAGCAGTACTTC. As protein: CASRQAPHEQYF. Full variable domain (rest looked up from reference TRBV2 and TRBJ2-7): EPEVTQTPSHQVTQMGQEVILRCVPISNHLYFYWYRQILGQKVEFLVSFYNNEISEKSEIFDDQFSVERPDGSNFTLKIRSTKLEDSAMYFCASRQAPHEQYFGPGTRLTVT.

The table lists this clone with a few counts. This CDR3 reads CASSLGGLGEKLFF. The CDR3 nucleotides read TGTGCCAGCAGCTTGGGAGGGCTTGGCGAAAAACTGTTTTTT. The chain uses TRBV5-6 and TRBJ1-4, with D unclear. Per the germline V gene, CDR1 is SGHDT and CDR2 is YYEEEE. The ends were cut back, 0 bases at V and 8 bases at J, with 11 bases in the middle. This CDR3 spans 14 amino acids.

The rearrangement links TRBV5-6 to TRBJ1-2, with D possibly TRBD1 on 6 matching bases. The CDR3 extends over 15 amino acids. Trimming cost V 4 bases and J 0 bases, with 13 bases left between them. Germline-derived CDR1 and CDR2 are SGHDT and YYEEEE. CDR3 sequence (DNA): TGTGCCAGCAGCCCTGGACAGATTGCTAACTATGGCTACACCTTC. Amino acid sequence: CASSPGQIANYGYTF.

About this clone itself: The sample contains more than one DNA sequence encoding this CDR3. The chain has TRBV2 and TRBJ1-2; 10 bases map to TRBD1. Looked up from germline, CDR1 is SNHLY and CDR2 is FYNNEI. V trimming: 5 bases; J trimming: 4 bases; junction bases outside the gene matches: 7. CDR3 size: 15 residues. The CDR3 DNA reads TGTGCCAGCAGTCTTGGGACAGGGGATATCTATGGCTACACCTTC. Translated: CASSLGTGDIYGYTF.

In regard to this clone: The junction shows a germline mismatch at one end, possibly a read error. The rearrangement uses TRBV7-9 and TRBJ2-7, with D tentatively TRBD2 (7 bases). This CDR3 region has 16 residues. Germline CDR1 and CDR2: SEHNR and FQNEAQ (reference sequence). The CDR3 region has the DNA TGTTCCAGCAGCTCACACGAGGGGGGGAGCTCCTACGAGCAGTACTTC. This gives the protein CSSSSHEGGSSYEQYF.

The V gene is TRBV9, the J gene TRBJ2-2; a weak D match, TRBD2 (5 bases). V was trimmed by 6 bases and J by 13 bases, leaving 19 bases between them. This CDR3 is 13 amino acids long. Germline-derived CDR1 and CDR2 are SGDLS and YYNGEE. The CDR3 here is CASTTIGSAGLFF. The DNA for the CDR3 is TGTGCCAGCACCACTATTGGGAGTGCCGGGCTGTTTTTT.

The gene calls are TRBV7-2 and TRBJ2-5; maybe TRBD2 (5 bases). There are 13 residues in the CDR3. The germline CDR1 and CDR2 sequences are SGHTA and FQGNSA. Trimming pared 1 base from V and 5 bases from J, leaving 8 bases between. The CDR3 bases are TGTGCCAGCAGCTTAGTAGGGAGTGAGACCCAGTACTTC. It encodes CASSLVGSETQYF.

The V gene is TRBV5-1, the J gene TRBJ1-3; no definite D call. Germline CDR1 is SGHRS and CDR2 is YFSETQ. This CDR3 region has 12 residues. Trimming pared 5 bases from V and 8 bases from J, leaving 11 bases between. The CDR3: CASSGPTDTIYF. CDR3 nucleotides: TGCGCCAGCAGTGGGCCCACCGACACCATATATTTT.

This clone was counted a few times. The CDR3 DNA is TGCGCCAGCAGCCAATTCCCGGGACAGGGTCCATCCCGAGCTAAAAGCAATCAGCCCCAGCATTTT. This encodes CASSQFPGQGPSRAKSNQPQHF. V usage is TRBV4-1 and J usage is TRBJ1-5; 9 nucleotides align to TRBD1. Germline loops: CDR1 MGHRA, CDR2 YSYEKL. The junction had 21 bases not matched to a gene; V was cut back by 2 bases and J by 1 base. The CDR3 sequence is 22 residues long.

V and J are TRBV5-5 and TRBJ2-5, with D tentatively TRBD2 (5 bases). The CDR3 runs to 14 residues. CDR1 is SGHKS and CDR2 is YYEKEE in the germline V gene (reference sequence). Trimming stripped 2 bases from V and 5 bases from J, with 13 bases between. The CDR3 coding sequence is TGTGCCAGCAGCTTACGGCTAGCCGACGAGACCCAGTACTTC. It translates to CASSLRLADETQYF.

This clone appeared a few times. V is TRBV5-1 and J is TRBJ2-5; 10 nucleotides agree with TRBD2. V lost 2 bases, J lost 3 bases, and 22 bases stayed unmatched. CDR3 length equals 21 residues. The V gene's germline CDR1 is SGHRS and CDR2 YFSETQ. Here the CDR3 reads CASSFTSSGGLLRREKETQYF. The CDR3 coding sequence is TGCGCCAGCAGCTTTACGTCTAGCGGGGGTTTACTTCGCCGTGAGAAAGAGACCCAGTACTTC.

The V call is TRBV7-2, the J call TRBJ2-7; D may be TRBD2 (5 bases). Trimming took 4 bases from V and 4 from J, leaving 11 bases between them. The length of the CDR3 is 13 residues. Per the germline V gene, CDR1 is SGHTA and CDR2 is FQGNSA. In DNA form, the CDR3 reads TGTGCCAGCAGCTCCCCGGACTCGTACGAGCAGTACTTC. Amino acids: CASSSPDSYEQYF.

The chain recombines TRBV28 with TRBJ2-3; TRBD1 matches 7 bases. The CDR3 has 17 amino acids. With V trimmed by 3 bases and J by 0 bases, 9 bases remained unmatched. CDR1 is MDHEN and CDR2 is SYDVKM in the germline V gene. The CDR3: CASSFGGQASSTDTQYF. The CDR3 DNA sequence: TGTGCCAGCAGTTTTGGAGGACAGGCATCTAGCACAGATACGCAGTATTTT.

The chain has TRBV4-1 and TRBJ2-7, with D possibly being TRBD1 (6 bases). CDR3 length: 14 residues. Per the germline V gene, CDR1 is MGHRA and CDR2 is YSYEKL. V was clipped by 3 bases and J by 1 base, with 10 bases between them. The CDR3 DNA reads TGCGCCAGCAGCCATAGACAGGAATCCTACGAGCAGTACTTC. Protein product: CASSHRQESYEQYF.

The J gene is TRBJ2-3, the V gene TRBV11-3; TRBD2 is a possible D gene (5 bases). The length of the CDR3 is 14 residues. The germline gives CDR1 SGHNT, CDR2 YENEEA. The ends were cut back, 1 base at V and 2 bases at J, with 7 bases in the middle. The CDR3 bases are TGTGCCAGCAGCTTAGGGAGGACCACAGATACGCAGTATTTT. This gives the protein CASSLGRTTDTQYF. Full variable domain (missing parts from reference TRBV11-3 and TRBJ2-3): EAGVVQSPRYKIIEKKQPVAFWCNPISGHNTLYWYLQNLGQGPELLIRYENEEAVDDSQLPKDRFSAERLKGVDSTLKIQPAELGDSAVYLCASSLGRTTDTQYFGPGTRLTVL.

This clone was seen a handful of times. The rearrangement uses TRBV6-5 and TRBJ1-4, with 7 bases matching TRBD1. This CDR3 region has 14 residues. V lost 2 bases to trimming and J lost 8 bases; unmatched junction nucleotides: 5. Germline CDR1 and CDR2: MNHEY and SVGAGI. The CDR3 DNA reads TGTGCCAGCAGTTACCGGTCAGGGGGAGAAAAACTGTTTTTT. It codes for CASSYRSGGEKLFF.

This chain connects TRBV5-1 to TRBJ2-5; tentatively, D is TRBD1 (6 bases). The germline V and J ends were trimmed by 0 bases and 4 bases, with 10 bases remaining between them. The CDR3 has 14 amino acids. The germline CDR1 and CDR2 sequences are SGHRS and YFSETQ. CDR3 nucleotides: TGCGCCAGCAGCTTGGACAGGGTTGCAGAGACCCAGTACTTC. Translation: CASSLDRVAETQYF.

The V gene is TRBV25-1, the J gene TRBJ1-2; 9 bases match TRBD1. In germline, CDR1 is MGHDK, CDR2 SYGVNS. V shed 3 bases, J shed 4 bases, and the junction held 6 bases outside the gene matches. The CDR3 loop spans 15 amino acids. For the CDR3, the DNA is TGTGCCAGCAGTGACCCCGGACAGGGGCTCTATGGCTACACCTTC. Translating it yields CASSDPGQGLYGYTF.

The chain is built from TRBV30 and TRBJ2-3, with TRBD2 matching over 9 bases. CDR1 and CDR2 from the germline V gene are GTSNPN and SVGIG (reference sequence). CDR3 length: 13 amino acids. J was trimmed by 5 bases and V by 4 bases; bases with no gene match: 4. The CDR3 region has the DNA TGTGCCTGGACTAGCGGGGCGGTAGATACGCAGTATTTT. Translated, it gives CAWTSGAVDTQYF.

The chain uses TRBV5-8 and TRBJ1-6, with 7 nucleotides matching TRBD1. CDR3 length equals 16 residues. Germline V CDR1 and CDR2: SGHTS, YDEGEE. V lost 1 base, J lost 7 bases, and 8 bases stayed unmatched. The CDR3 reads CASSLTSGQRNSPLHF. Here the CDR3 DNA reads TGTGCCAGCAGCTTGACATCGGGACAGAGAAATTCACCCCTCCACTTT.

The chain uses TRBV9 and TRBJ2-1; TRBD1 aligns across 9 bases. V lost 0 bases, J lost 5 bases, and 3 bases stayed unmatched. The CDR3 length is 15 residues. Germline CDR1 reads SGDLS; CDR2 reads YYNGEE. The CDR3 coding sequence is TGTGCCAGCAGCGTAGCAAGGACAGGGGACAATGAGCAGTTCTTC. The encoded protein is CASSVARTGDNEQFF.

This clone occurred a few times. The chain is built from TRBV15 and TRBJ2-5; 7 bases fit TRBD1. Germline CDR1 and CDR2: LNHNV and YYDKDF (reference sequence). The J segment lost 11 bases and the V segment lost 0 bases, leaving 15 bases of the junction unmatched. This CDR3 contains 16 residues. CDR3 nucleotide sequence: TGTGCCACCAGCAGAGATCAACCGGGACAGACCAAGCTTCAGTACTTC. The encoded protein is CATSRDQPGQTKLQYF.

This clone was detected only a few times. The chain has TRBV4-1 and TRBJ2-4; 7 bases map to TRBD2. The CDR3 is 19 residues long. Germline V CDR1 and CDR2: MGHRA, YSYEKL. V shed 0 bases, J shed 8 bases, and the junction held 19 bases outside the gene matches. The CDR3, as DNA: TGCGCCAGCAGCCAAGAACGCGCGCTAGCGGTGGCTCTGCAGGACATTCAGTACTTC. The encoded protein is CASSQERALAVALQDIQYF.